The 12 T cell receptor beta chains in this list originate from one sample, sequenced in a study of control samples from healthy donors and cancer patients. TCRdb's copy holds only in-frame clones and misses some; the assay was immunoSEQ multiplex PCR. The sample contains 26,000 or so clones, around 92% of which appear only once. Sequenced sample: PBMCs. These receptors were collected from a man aged 45-65 years with lung cancer.

The rearrangement uses TRBV30 and TRBJ2-1; 9 bases line up with TRBD2. Germline V gives CDR1 GTSNPN, CDR2 SVGIG (reference sequence). Trimming at V came to 5 bases and at J to 7 bases, leaving 9 bases not matched to a gene. The CDR3 consists of 14 residues. The chain's CDR3 is CAWDRAGGRNEQFF. The CDR3 nucleotides read TGTGCCTGGGACCGCGCGGGGGGGCGGAATGAGCAGTTCTTC. The complete variable domain, with remaining parts taken from reference TRBV30 and TRBJ2-1, reads SQTIHQWPATLVQPVGSPLSLECTVEGTSNPNLYWYRQAAGRGLQLLFYSVGIGQISSEVPQNLSASRPQDRQFILSSKKLLLSDSGFYLCAWDRAGGRNEQFFGPGTRLTVL.

This chain uses TRBV28 with TRBJ2-1; D assignment may be TRBD1 or TRBD2 (5 bases each). V was trimmed by 5 bases and J by 1 base, leaving 12 bases between them. Germline V gene data show CDR1 as MDHEN and CDR2 as SYDVKM. The length of the CDR3 is 15 residues. The CDR3 DNA reads TGTGCCAGCAGTCGAGGGGACCAATCCTACAATGAGCAGTTCTTC. It translates to CASSRGDQSYNEQFF.

The CDR3 DNA reads as TGCGCCAGCAGCCAATTTCCGGGGGCCCGCACTGAAGCTTTCTTT. Amino acids: CASSQFPGARTEAFF. The genes are TRBV4-1 and TRBJ1-1, with a possible D match to TRBD1 (6 bases). CDR1 MGHRA and CDR2 YSYEKL come from the germline V gene. The V end was cut by 2 bases, the J end by 4 bases, with 14 bases between. There are 15 residues in the CDR3.

The chain carries TRBV5-5 and TRBJ2-7; D gene uncertain. Germline assignment: CDR1 SGHKS and CDR2 YYEKEE (reference sequence). CDR3 length: 16 residues. Trimming stripped 0 bases from V and 2 bases from J, with 15 bases between. The CDR3 nucleotides read TGTGCCAGCAGCTTGGATCAGCCAATTAATGCCTACGAGCAGTACTTC. Its protein product is CASSLDQPINAYEQYF.

V usage is TRBV7-2 and J usage is TRBJ1-5; 7 bases align to TRBD1. Trimming took 5 bases from V and 7 from J; bases not matched to a gene: 8. This CDR3 has 14 residues. CDR1 and CDR2 (germline): SGHTA, FQGNSA. CDR3 DNA: TGTGCCAGCAGCACGACAGGGATTAAACAGCCCCAGCATTTT. Protein sequence: CASSTTGIKQPQHF.

The chain joins TRBV19 to TRBJ2-1; D tentatively fits TRBD1 or TRBD2 (5 bases each). Trimming cost V 4 bases and J 6 bases, with 19 bases left between them. Germline CDR1 reads LNHDA; CDR2 reads SQIVND (reference sequence). The CDR3 has 16 residues. CDR3 coding DNA: TGTGCCAGTAGTAATGGGGGTGCGACGGGGTTCAATGAGCAGTTCTTC. Amino acid sequence: CASSNGGATGFNEQFF. Together with reference TRBV19 and TRBJ2-1, the CDR3 gives the full variable domain: DGGITQSPKYLFRKEGQNVTLSCEQNLNHDAMYWYRQDPGQGLRLIYYSQIVNDFQKGDIAEGYSVSREKKESFPLTVTSAQKNPTAFYLCASSNGGATGFNEQFFGPGTRLTVL.

The rearrangement uses TRBV7-2 and TRBJ1-2; perhaps TRBD1 as D (6 bases). The germline V gene encodes CDR1 SGHTA and CDR2 FQGNSA. Trimming removed 4 bases at V and 4 bases at J, with 16 bases between. The CDR3 totals 15 residues. CDR3 sequence: CASSSETGYRYGYTF. The CDR3 nucleotides are TGTGCCAGCAGCTCAGAGACAGGATACCGCTATGGCTACACCTTC.

The CDR3 is CASSPYSLMGYTDTQYF. Written as DNA, the CDR3 is TGTGCCAGCAGTCCTTACAGCCTAATGGGGTACACAGATACGCAGTATTTT. The V call is TRBV7-3, the J call TRBJ2-3; no clear D. CDR1 and CDR2 (germline): SGHTA, FQGTGA. This CDR3 has 17 residues. Trimming removed 6 bases from V and 2 bases from J, with 21 bases in between.

The rearrangement uses TRBV6-6 and TRBJ1-5; D gene unclear. The CDR3 is 12 amino acids. Germline CDR1 and CDR2: MNHNY and SVGAGI (reference sequence). V shed 5 bases and J shed 7 bases, with 9 bases lying between them. The CDR3 region has the DNA TGTGCCAGCAGTCGCCAAATCCAGCCCCAGCATTTT. Translation gives CASSRQIQPQHF.

The chain couples TRBV2 to TRBJ1-4; possible D gene TRBD1, 6 bases. The CDR3 covers 15 residues. V dropped 5 bases and J dropped 7 bases, with 17 bases sitting between them. CDR1 is SNHLY, CDR2 FYNNEI, per germline. CDR3 sequence reads: CASSWNREGVEKLFF. For the CDR3, the DNA is TGTGCCAGCAGTTGGAACAGGGAAGGGGTTGAAAAACTGTTTTTT.

This clone came up once. This sequence joins TRBV5-8 and TRBJ2-2; 10 bases map to TRBD1. The ends lost 4 bases at V and 3 bases at J; junction bases unmatched: 6. CDR3 size: 16 residues. Looked up from germline, CDR1 is SGHTS and CDR2 is YDEGEE. CDR3 amino acids: CASSQGTGAYTGELFF. The CDR3 DNA reads TGTGCCAGCAGCCAAGGGACAGGGGCTTACACCGGGGAGCTGTTTTTT.

This chain uses TRBV3-1 (or the pseudogene TRBV3-2) with TRBJ2-4; 12 bases line up with TRBD1. The length of the CDR3 is 18 residues. V trimming: 2 bases; J trimming: 1 base; junction bases outside the gene matches: 6. Germline loops: CDR1 LGHDT, CDR2 YNNKEL (reference sequence). In DNA, the CDR3 is TGTGCCAGCAGCCAATTAGGGACAGGGGGCCCTGCCAAAAACATTCAGTACTTC. It specifies CASSQLGTGGPAKNIQYF.